The clone carrying this T cell receptor beta chain occurred many times. What it recognizes is unknown. The total RNA that was extracted per sample amounted to at least 5.5 micrograms. The data were obtained in a study of blood T cells in healthy people across ages. This CDR3 is built from 15 residues. The V gene lost 4 bases and the J gene lost 3 bases, with 16 bases spanning the gap. The germline gives CDR1 SQVTM, CDR2 ANQGSEA. The study's findings and limits: Greater diversity and more naive CD4+ cells were seen in long-lived donors than in aged donors.

With a J-beta primer mix and a sample-barcoded 5' primer, a second PCR ran roughly 6 to 11 cycles. TCRdb called the 5' RACE reads again in MiXCR, with one record for every CDR3 protein. The table has some 1.7 million distinct CDR3 sequences, 28% seen once; the top ten hold 7.7%. Sequencing input: blood. The TCR comes from a woman younger than 45 in good health. The genes are TRBV29-1 and TRBJ2-1, with D possibly being TRBD1 (5 bases). The CDR3, as DNA: TGCAGCGTTGGGGTTTGGGCCAGGGTCTACAATGAGCAGTTCTTC. Residues: CSVGVWARVYNEQFF.